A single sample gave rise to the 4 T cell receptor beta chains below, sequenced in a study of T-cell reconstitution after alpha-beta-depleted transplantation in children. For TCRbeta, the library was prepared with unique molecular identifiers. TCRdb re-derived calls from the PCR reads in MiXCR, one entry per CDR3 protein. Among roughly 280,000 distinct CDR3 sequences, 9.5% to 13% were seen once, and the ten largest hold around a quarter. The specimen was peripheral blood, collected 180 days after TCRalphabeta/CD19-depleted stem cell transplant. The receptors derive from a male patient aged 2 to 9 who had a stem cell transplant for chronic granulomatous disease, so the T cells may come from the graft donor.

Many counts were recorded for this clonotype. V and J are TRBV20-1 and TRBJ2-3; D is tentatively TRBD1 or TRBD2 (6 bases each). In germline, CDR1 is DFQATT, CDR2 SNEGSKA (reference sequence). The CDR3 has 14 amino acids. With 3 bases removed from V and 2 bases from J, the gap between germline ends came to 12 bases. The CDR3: CSARRGATTDTQYF. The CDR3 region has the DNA TGCAGTGCTAGGAGGGGGGCAACCACAGATACGCAGTATTTT.

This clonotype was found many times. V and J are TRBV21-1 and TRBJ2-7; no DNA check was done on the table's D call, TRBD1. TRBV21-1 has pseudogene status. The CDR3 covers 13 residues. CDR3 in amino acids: CASSKRQVREQYF. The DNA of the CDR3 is TGTGCCAGCAGCAAGAGACAGGTGAGAGAGCAGTACTTC.

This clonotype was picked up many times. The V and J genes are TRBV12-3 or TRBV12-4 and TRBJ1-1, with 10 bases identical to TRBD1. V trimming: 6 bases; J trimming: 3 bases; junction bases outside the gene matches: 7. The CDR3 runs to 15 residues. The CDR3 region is CASRRTGTGDTEAFF. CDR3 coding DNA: TGTGCCAGCAGGAGAACCGGGACAGGGGACACTGAAGCTTTCTTT.

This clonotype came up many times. The CDR3 DNA reads TGTGCCAGCATTGGCGGGGGTAGCTCCTACAATGAGCAGTTCTTC. Its protein is CASIGGGSSYNEQFF. This rearrangement joins TRBV11-2 to TRBJ2-1, with 7 bases identical to TRBD2. V lost 7 bases to trimming and J lost 0 bases; unmatched junction nucleotides: 6. Per germline, CDR1 SGHAT and CDR2 FQNNGV. CDR3 length: 15 residues.